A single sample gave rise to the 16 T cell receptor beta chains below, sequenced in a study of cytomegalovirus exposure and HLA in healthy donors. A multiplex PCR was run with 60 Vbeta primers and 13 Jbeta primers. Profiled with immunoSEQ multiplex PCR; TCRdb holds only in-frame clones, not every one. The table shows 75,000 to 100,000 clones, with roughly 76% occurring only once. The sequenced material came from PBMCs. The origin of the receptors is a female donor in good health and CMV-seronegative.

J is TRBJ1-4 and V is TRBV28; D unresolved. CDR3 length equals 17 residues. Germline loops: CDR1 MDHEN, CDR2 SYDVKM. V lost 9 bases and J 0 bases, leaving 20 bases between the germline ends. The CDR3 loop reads CASTDARAYATNEKLFF. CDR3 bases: TGTGCCAGTACGGATGCGAGGGCCTATGCAACTAATGAAAAACTGTTTTTT.

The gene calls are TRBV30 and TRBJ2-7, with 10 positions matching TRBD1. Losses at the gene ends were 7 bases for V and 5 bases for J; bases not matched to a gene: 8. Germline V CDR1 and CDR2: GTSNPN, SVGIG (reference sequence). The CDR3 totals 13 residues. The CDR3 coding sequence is TGTGCCTCCTCCGGGACAGGGGCGCACGAGCAGTACTTC. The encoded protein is CASSGTGAHEQYF.

The CDR3 sequence: CASSLGGGYNEQFF. CDR3 nucleotide sequence: TGTGCCAGCAGCTTAGGCGGTGGATACAATGAGCAGTTCTTC. The chain recombines TRBV7-9 with TRBJ2-1; D not certain. The CDR3 runs 14 residues. Germline V gene sequence: CDR1 SEHNR, CDR2 FQNEAQ (reference sequence). The V and J ends lost 1 base and 4 bases respectively, with 8 bases between them.

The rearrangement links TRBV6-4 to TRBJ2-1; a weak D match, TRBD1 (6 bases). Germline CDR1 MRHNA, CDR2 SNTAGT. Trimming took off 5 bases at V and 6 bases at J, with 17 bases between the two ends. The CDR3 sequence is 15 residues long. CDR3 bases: TGTGCCAGCAGTCCGACAGGCGGTGGTGGCAATGAGCAGTTCTTC. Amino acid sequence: CASSPTGGGGNEQFF.

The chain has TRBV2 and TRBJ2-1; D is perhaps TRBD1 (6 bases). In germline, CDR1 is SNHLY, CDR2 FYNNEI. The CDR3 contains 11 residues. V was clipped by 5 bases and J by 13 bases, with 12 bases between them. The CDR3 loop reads CASSYRVDQFF. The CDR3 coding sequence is TGTGCCAGCAGTTACAGGGTTGACCAGTTCTTC.

CDR3 nucleotides: TGCGCCAGCAGCTTGGCGGGGGGGCAATACAATGAGCAGTTCTTC. It specifies CASSLAGGQYNEQFF. The chain joins TRBV5-1 to TRBJ2-1; 8 positions match TRBD2. The germline V gene encodes CDR1 SGHRS and CDR2 YFSETQ. The junction had 3 bases not matched to a gene; V was cut back by 0 bases and J by 4 bases. The CDR3 covers 15 residues.

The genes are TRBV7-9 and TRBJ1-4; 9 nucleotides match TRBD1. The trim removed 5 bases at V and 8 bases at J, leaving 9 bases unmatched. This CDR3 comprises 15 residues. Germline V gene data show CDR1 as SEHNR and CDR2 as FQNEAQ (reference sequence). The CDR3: CASSTWDRESEKLFF. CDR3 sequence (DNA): TGTGCCAGCAGCACCTGGGACAGGGAGAGCGAAAAACTGTTTTTT.

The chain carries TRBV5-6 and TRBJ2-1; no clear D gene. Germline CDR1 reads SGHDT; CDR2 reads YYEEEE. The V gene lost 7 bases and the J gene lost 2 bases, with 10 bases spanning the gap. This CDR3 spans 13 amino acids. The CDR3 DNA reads TGTGCCAGCCTAAGCGTTGCCTACAATGAGCAGTTCTTC. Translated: CASLSVAYNEQFF.

CDR3 bases: TGTGCCAGCTCTACGGGACAGGGGGCGTCGAACACTGAAGCTTTCTTT. It codes for CASSTGQGASNTEAFF. J is TRBJ1-1 and V is TRBV18; 12 nucleotides align to TRBD1. The V gene end was trimmed by 6 bases and the J gene end by 1 base; junction bases not matched to a gene: 6. The germline V gene encodes CDR1 KGHSH and CDR2 LQKENI. The CDR3 is 16 residues long.

CDR3 in DNA: TGTGCCAGCACCCGGGCAGGAAGAGGGAGCATGCAGTTCTTC. Its translation is CASTRAGRGSMQFF. J is TRBJ2-1 and V is TRBV6-5; D perhaps matches TRBD2 (5 bases). Per the germline V gene, CDR1 is MNHEY and CDR2 is SVGAGI. Trimming stripped 7 bases from V and 12 bases from J, with 22 bases between. The CDR3 extends over 14 amino acids.

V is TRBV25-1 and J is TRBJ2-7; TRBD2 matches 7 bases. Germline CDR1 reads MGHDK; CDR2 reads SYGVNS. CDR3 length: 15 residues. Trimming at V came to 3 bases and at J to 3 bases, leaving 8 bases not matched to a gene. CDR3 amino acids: CASSEGLPTFYEQYF. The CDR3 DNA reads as TGTGCCAGCAGTGAGGGACTACCAACATTCTACGAGCAGTACTTC.

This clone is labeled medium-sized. CDR3 in amino acids: CASSESGTSGTDTQYF. CDR3 coding DNA: TGTGCCAGCAGTGAATCCGGGACTAGCGGCACAGATACGCAGTATTTT. The gene calls are TRBV6-4 and TRBJ2-3, with TRBD2 identical over 10 bases. The CDR3 sequence is 16 residues long. Germline V gene data show CDR1 as MRHNA and CDR2 as SNTAGT. The V gene end was trimmed by 3 bases and the J gene end by 1 base; junction bases not matched to a gene: 4.

DNA for the CDR3: TGTGCCAGCAGCCCCTTAGGGGTGACAGTATACAATGAGCAGTTCTTC. Translating it yields CASSPLGVTVYNEQFF. The chain is built from TRBV5-6 and TRBJ2-1; maybe TRBD1 (5 bases). The CDR3 is 16 residues long. Germline lookup yields CDR1 SGHDT and CDR2 YYEEEE. V lost 4 bases and J 4 bases, leaving 18 bases between the germline ends.

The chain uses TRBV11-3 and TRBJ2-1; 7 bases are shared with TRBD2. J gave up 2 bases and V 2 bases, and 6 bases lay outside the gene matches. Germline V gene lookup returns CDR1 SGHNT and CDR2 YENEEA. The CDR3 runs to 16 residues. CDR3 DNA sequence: TGTGCCAGCAGCTTATCCCGGACTAGTCCCTACAATGAGCAGTTCTTC. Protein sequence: CASSLSRTSPYNEQFF.

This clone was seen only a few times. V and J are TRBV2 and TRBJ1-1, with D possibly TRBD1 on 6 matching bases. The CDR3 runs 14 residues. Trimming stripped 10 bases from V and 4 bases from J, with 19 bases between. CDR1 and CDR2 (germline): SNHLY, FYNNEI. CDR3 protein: CATHGQKGITEAFF. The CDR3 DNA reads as TGTGCCACGCACGGACAGAAAGGCATCACTGAAGCTTTCTTT.

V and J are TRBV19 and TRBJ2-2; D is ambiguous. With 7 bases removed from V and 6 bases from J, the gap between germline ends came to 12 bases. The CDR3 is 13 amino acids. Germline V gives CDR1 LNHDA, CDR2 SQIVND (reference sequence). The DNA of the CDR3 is TGTGCCAGTACTTATTCCCCCGCCGGGGAGCTGTTTTTT. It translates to CASTYSPAGELFF.